This T cell receptor (beta chain) was found in a study of breast tumors, draining lymph nodes, adjacent tissues. TCRdb fed the multiplex PCR reads into MiXCR, producing one record per CDR3 protein. The sample has fewer than 300,000 distinct CDR3 sequences; about 30% are singletons. The study, taken as a whole, reports: Findings are consistent with lymph node origin and intratumoral expansion of most tumor T cells. Tumor TCR diversity was below lymph nodes but above nontumor tissue. That most tumor T cells come from lymph nodes remained unproven.

Many counts were recorded for this clonotype. Its specificity is not known. The CDR3 has 17 residues. Unmatched junction bases numbered 13, after V lost 3 bases and J lost 7 bases. Germline values: CDR1 SGHDT, CDR2 YYEEEE. The lymph nodes were axillary draining lymph nodes from breast cancer patients. The chain couples TRBV5-6 to TRBJ2-1; 10 nucleotides align to TRBD2. Input material: axillary lymph node tissue. This sequence originates from a female donor with breast cancer. Some clones in this sample may be carry-over from other donors' samples. The CDR3 region has the DNA TGTGCCAGCAGCTCTAGCGGGAGCTACTCTTATGGGAATGAGCAGTTCTTC. Its translation: CASSSSGSYSYGNEQFF. Variable domain in full (rest from reference TRBV5-6 and TRBJ2-1): DAGVTQSPTHLIKTRGQQVTLRCSPKSGHDTVSWYQQALGQGPQFIFQYYEEEERQRGNFPDRFSGHQFPNYSSELNVNALLLGDSALYLCASSSSGSYSYGNEQFFGPGTRLTVL.